This TCR beta chain was captured in a study of blood T cells in healthy people across ages. Regarding the study as a whole: Diversity estimates drawn from one million T cells were deemed underestimates. A greater number of naive CD4+ cells and higher diversity distinguished long-lived donors from aged donors. With age, beta diversity per million T cells declined roughly linearly, significantly by approximately 41.

The second PCR ran roughly 6 to 11 cycles with a sample-barcoded 5' primer and J-beta primers. Sequencing recovered at least 3 million CDR3-containing paired-end reads from each sample. TCRdb re-called the 5' RACE reads with MiXCR, one entry per CDR3 protein. The top ten clones hold over 20% of a sample with over 950,000 distinct CDR3 sequences, just over 50% of them seen once. As regards this clonotype: Its target is not known.

V lost 2 bases to trimming and J lost 10 bases, with 12 bases between them. The CDR3 is 12 amino acids. The germline V gene encodes CDR1 SGHNT and CDR2 YYREEE (reference sequence). The sample taken for sequencing was blood. The sequence was obtained from a woman in her fifties or sixties in good health. The rearrangement joins TRBV5-4 to TRBJ1-1; tentatively, D is TRBD1 (5 bases). In nucleotides, the CDR3 is TGTGCCAGCAGCTTCAGGGAGGAGGCAGCTTTCTTT. Amino acid sequence: CASSFREEAAFF.